Listed below are T cell receptor beta chains from one sample, sequenced in a study of shared clonotypes between healthy human individuals. Produced via immunoSEQ multiplex PCR; TCRdb's table is partial and in-frame only. The sample consists of roughly 2 million clones, around 95% of them appearing once. Sequenced sample: naive CD4+ T cells sorted from blood. The receptors derive from a man between 18 and 35 years old in good health. Both conserved end residues are part of each CDR3. The order of the fields is CDR3 length, J gene, V gene, CDR3 protein.

14 TRBJ1-1 TRBV19 CASTNREVNTEAFF
15 TRBJ1-5 TRBV30 CAWSPGGHLYQPQHF
14 - TRBV27 CASFGTSGDYEQYF
18 TRBJ2-3 TRBV11-2 CASSPRPGLGSSTDTQYF
11 TRBJ2-5 TRBV30 CAWSYPGAQYF
15 TRBJ1-6 TRBV7-9 CASSLETGGNSPLHF
15 TRBJ2-5 TRBV7-2 CASSFTTSGSETQYF
13 TRBJ1-2 TRBV5-5 CASSYDGTRGYTF
18 TRBJ2-6 TRBV19 CASSGTSGGRSGANVLTF
14 TRBJ2-1 TRBV18 CASTPEAGLNEQFF
13 TRBJ2-5 TRBV27 CASSLGQGRAQYF
16 TRBJ2-7 TRBV5-1 CASSWNTGAADYEQYF
15 TRBJ2-7 TRBV7-2 CASSLGTGTFYEQYF
16 TRBJ2-5 TRBV2 CASTATSGGAGETQYF
15 TRBJ2-6 TRBV10-3 CAISDLGAGANVLTF
11 TRBJ2-3 TRBV2 CASSVTDTQYF
13 TRBJ1-6 TRBV15 CATSRGVGSPLHF
16 TRBJ2-5 TRBV5-1 CASSVTGTGIQETQYF
15 TRBJ2-7 TRBV30 CAWSALGGRVGEQYF
14 TRBJ1-1 TRBV6-5 CASSYVTGSTEAFF
13 TRBJ2-3 TRBV9 CASSVDGRYTQYF
12 TRBJ2-5 TRBV5-1 CASRSDSETQYF
16 TRBJ1-5 TRBV4-3 CASSQDFGGSNQPQHF
15 TRBJ2-3 TRBV7-3 CASSLTGFGVYTQYF
14 TRBJ2-7 TRBV9 CASRRGQGTYEQYF
14 TRBJ2-3 TRBV30 CAWSEQGIADTQYF
15 TRBJ1-1 TRBV11-2 CASSLVVGTGVEAFF
18 TRBJ1-6 TRBV19 CASSISPGRLSAGSPLHF
14 TRBJ2-2 TRBV6-1 CASSKLSEAGELFF
14 TRBJ2-7 TRBV19 CASSIVGGTYEQYF
15 TRBJ2-2 TRBV5-1 CASSPQGASTGELFF
15 TRBJ2-7 TRBV5-6 CASSLRGLSSYEQYF
13 TRBJ2-2 TRBV2 CASSEARDGELFF
15 TRBJ2-2 TRBV23-1 CASTTDRQGTGELFF
15 TRBJ2-2 TRBV19 CASSIGTGAAGELFF
15 TRBJ1-2 TRBV5-4 CASSTSGRPNYGYTF